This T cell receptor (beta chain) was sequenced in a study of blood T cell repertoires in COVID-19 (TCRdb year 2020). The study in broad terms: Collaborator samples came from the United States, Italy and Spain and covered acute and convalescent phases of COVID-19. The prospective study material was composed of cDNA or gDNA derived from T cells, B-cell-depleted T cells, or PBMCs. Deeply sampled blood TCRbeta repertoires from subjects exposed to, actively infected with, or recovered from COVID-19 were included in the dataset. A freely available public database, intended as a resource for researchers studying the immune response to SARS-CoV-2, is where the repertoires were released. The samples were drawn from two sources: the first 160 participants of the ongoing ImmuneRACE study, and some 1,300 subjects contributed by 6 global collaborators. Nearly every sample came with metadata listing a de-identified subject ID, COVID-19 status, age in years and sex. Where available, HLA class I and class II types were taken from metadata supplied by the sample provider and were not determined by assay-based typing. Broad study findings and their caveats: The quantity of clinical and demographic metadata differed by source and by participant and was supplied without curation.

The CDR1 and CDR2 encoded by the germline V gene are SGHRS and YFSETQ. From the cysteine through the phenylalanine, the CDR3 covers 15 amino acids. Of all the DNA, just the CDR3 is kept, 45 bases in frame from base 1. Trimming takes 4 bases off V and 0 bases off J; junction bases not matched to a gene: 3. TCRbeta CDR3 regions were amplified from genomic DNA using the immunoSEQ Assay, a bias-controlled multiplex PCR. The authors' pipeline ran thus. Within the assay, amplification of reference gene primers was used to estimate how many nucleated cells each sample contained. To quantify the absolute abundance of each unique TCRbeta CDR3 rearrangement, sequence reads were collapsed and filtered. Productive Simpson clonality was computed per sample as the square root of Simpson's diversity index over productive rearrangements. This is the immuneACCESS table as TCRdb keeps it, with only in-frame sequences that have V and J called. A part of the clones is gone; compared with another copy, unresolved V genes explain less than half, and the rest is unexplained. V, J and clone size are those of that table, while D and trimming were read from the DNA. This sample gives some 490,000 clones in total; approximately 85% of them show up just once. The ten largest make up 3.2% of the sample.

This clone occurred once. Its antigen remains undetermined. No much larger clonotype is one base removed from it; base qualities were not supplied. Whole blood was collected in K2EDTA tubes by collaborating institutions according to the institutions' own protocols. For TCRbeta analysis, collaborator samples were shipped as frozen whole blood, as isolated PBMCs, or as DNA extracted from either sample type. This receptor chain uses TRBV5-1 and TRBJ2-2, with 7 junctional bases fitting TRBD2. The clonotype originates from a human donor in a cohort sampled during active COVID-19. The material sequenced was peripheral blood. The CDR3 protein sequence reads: CASSTREANTGELFF. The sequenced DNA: TGCGCCAGCAGCACTCGGGAGGCGAACACCGGGGAGCTGTTTTTT.